This entry concerns a single T cell receptor beta chain. Its matching antigen is unknown. Different DNA sequences within this sample yield the same CDR3. Germline-derived CDR1 and CDR2 are MDHEN and SYDVKM. V trimming: 5 bases; J trimming: 3 bases; junction bases outside the gene matches: 4. CDR3 length equals 14 residues. Produced via immunoSEQ multiplex PCR; TCRdb's table is partial and in-frame only. The repertoire holds under 130,000 clones, with around 92% as singletons. This entry belongs to a study of T cell responses to AZD1222 COVID-19 vaccine. General study findings and limits: The reported proportion of spike-specific TCRs targeting unmutated variant regions was nearly half. Only after the peak T cell response were repertoires sampled. Recipients of two AZD1222 doses showed rising Spike-specific TCR breadth and depth.

The receptor's source is an adult in good health. Sequences were derived from peripheral blood, sampled on day 0 of AZD1222 vaccination. The V call is TRBV28, the J call TRBJ2-7, with TRBD1 matching 10 bases. The CDR3 loop reads CASSTGTGVYEQYF. In DNA, the CDR3 is TGTGCCAGCAGTACGGGGACAGGGGTCTACGAGCAGTACTTC.